This entry features one T cell receptor (beta chain) sequence. What it binds is unknown. The assay was immunoSEQ multiplex PCR, and TCRdb's table has in-frame clones only and misses some. The table includes fewer than 60,000 clones, 80% to 90% detected once. The data were taken from a study of cytomegalovirus exposure and HLA in healthy donors. Study observations and caveats: Researchers counted around 160 TCR beta chains as cytomegalovirus-associated. Reported performance of the classifier showed diagnosis of cytomegalovirus status with high specificity and sensitivity. In vitro experiments confirmed that a few CMV-associated chains were specific for CMV antigens.

The validation cohort, a group of 100 to 150 subjects, included the donors and was separate from the approximately 670-subject first cohort. The V gene end was trimmed by 4 bases and the J gene end by 10 bases; junction bases not matched to a gene: 14. Germline V gives CDR1 SGHKS, CDR2 YYEKEE (reference sequence). The CDR3 runs to 15 residues. Sequenced material: PBMCs. This receptor was obtained from a woman aged 18-30 years in good health and CMV-seronegative. This rearrangement joins TRBV5-5 to TRBJ2-1; 7 bases align to TRBD1. CDR3 loop: CASSQIVQSTGEQFF. The CDR3 nucleotides are TGTGCCAGCAGCCAGATCGTCCAATCGACAGGGGAGCAGTTCTTC.